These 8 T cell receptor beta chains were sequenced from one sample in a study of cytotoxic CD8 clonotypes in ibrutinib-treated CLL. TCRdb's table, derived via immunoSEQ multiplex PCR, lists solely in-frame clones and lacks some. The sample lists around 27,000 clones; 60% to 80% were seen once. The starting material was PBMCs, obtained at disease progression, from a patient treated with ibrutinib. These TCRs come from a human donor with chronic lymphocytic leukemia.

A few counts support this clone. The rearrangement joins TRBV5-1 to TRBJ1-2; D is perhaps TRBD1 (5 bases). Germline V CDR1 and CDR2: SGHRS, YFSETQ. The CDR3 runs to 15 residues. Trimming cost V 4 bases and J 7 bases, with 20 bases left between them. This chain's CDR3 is CASSLRGAKLGGYTF. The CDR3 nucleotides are TGCGCCAGCAGCCTCCGAGGGGCCAAGTTGGGTGGCTACACCTTC.

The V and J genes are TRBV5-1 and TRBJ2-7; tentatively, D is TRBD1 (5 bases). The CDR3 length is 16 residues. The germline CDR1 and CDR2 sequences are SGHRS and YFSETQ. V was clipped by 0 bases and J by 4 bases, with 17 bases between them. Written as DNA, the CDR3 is TGCGCCAGCAGCTTGGCTATGGACATACCCGGGTACGAGCAGTACTTC. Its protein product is CASSLAMDIPGYEQYF.

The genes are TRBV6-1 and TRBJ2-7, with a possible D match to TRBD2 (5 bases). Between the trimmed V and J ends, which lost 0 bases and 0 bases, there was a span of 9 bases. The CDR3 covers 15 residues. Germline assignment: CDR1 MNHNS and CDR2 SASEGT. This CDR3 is CASSEARGSSYEQYF. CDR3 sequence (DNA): TGTGCCAGCAGTGAAGCGCGAGGGAGCTCCTACGAGCAGTACTTC.

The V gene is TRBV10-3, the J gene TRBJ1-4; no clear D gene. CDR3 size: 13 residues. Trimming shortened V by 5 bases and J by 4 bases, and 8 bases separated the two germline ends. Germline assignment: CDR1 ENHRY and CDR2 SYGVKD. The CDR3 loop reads CAISWALNEKLFF. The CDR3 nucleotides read TGTGCCATCAGTTGGGCCCTTAATGAAAAACTGTTTTTT.

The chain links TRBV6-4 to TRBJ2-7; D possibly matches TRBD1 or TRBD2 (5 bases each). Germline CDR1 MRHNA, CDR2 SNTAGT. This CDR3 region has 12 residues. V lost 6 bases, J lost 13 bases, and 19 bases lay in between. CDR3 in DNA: TGTGCCAGCAGCTGGGACGGATCTTCACTTTACTTC. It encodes CASSWDGSSLYF.

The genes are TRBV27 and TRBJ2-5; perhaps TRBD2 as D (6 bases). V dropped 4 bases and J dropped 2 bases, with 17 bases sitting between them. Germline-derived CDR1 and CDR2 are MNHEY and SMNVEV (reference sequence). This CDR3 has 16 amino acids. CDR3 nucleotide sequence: TGTGCCAGCAGTTCCTACCTTAGCGGTTTACAAGAGACCCAGTACTTC. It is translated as CASSSYLSGLQETQYF.

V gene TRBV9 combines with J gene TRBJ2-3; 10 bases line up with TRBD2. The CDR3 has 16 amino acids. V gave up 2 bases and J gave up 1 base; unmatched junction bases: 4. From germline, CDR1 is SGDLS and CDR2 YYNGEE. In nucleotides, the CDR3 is TGTGCCAGCAGCGTGGACCTAGCGGGAGGCACAGATACGCAGTATTTT. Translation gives CASSVDLAGGTDTQYF.

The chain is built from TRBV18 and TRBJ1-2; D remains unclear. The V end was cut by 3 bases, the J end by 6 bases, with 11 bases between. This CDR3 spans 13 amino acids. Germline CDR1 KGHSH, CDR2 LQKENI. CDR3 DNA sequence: TGTGCCAGCTCACCGGCTCGACGGGATGGCTACACCTTC. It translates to CASSPARRDGYTF. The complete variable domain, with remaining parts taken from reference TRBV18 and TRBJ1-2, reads NAGVMQNPRHLVRRRGQEARLRCSPMKGHSHVYWYRQLPEEGLKFMVYLQKENIIDESGMPKERFSAEFPKEGPSILRIQQVVRGDSAAYFCASSPARRDGYTFGSGTRLTVV.